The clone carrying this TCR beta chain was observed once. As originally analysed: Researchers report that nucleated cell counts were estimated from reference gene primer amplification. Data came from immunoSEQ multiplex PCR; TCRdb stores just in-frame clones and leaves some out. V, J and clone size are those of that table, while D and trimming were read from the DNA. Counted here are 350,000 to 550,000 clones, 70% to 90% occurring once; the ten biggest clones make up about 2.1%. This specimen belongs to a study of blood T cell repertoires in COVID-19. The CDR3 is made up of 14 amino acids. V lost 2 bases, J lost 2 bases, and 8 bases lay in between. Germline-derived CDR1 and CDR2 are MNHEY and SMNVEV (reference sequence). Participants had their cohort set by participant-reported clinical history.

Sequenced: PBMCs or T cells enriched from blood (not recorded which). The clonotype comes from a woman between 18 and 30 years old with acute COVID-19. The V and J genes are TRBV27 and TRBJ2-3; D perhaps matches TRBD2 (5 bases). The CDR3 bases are TGTGCCAGCAGTTTAGCGACTAACACAGATACGCAGTATTTT. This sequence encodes CASSLATNTDTQYF.